This T cell receptor beta chain was sequenced in a study of blood T cells in healthy people across ages. As for this clonotype: Its antigen is not known.

CDR3 length: 17 amino acids. Germline V gives CDR1 SGDLS, CDR2 YYNGEE. With 4 bases removed from V and 2 bases from J, the gap between germline ends came to 20 bases. A second PCR, run for roughly 7 to 11 cycles, used a sample-barcoded 5' primer plus a J-beta primer mix. TCRdb reanalysed the 5' RACE reads using MiXCR and keeps one entry per CDR3 protein. The sample carries fewer than 1,000,000 distinct CDR3 sequences, more than 35% recorded once. General study results and limits: Higher naive T cell percentage went strongly together with higher TCR beta diversity. With age, beta diversity per million T cells declined roughly linearly, significantly by 40.

The V and J genes are TRBV9 and TRBJ2-3; D is unresolved. The sample taken for sequencing was blood. This TCR was sampled from an elderly man in good health. CDR3 in amino acids: CASSSPISATNTDTQYF. In nucleotides, the CDR3 is TGTGCCAGCAGCTCCCCCATTTCGGCGACGAACACAGATACGCAGTATTTT.